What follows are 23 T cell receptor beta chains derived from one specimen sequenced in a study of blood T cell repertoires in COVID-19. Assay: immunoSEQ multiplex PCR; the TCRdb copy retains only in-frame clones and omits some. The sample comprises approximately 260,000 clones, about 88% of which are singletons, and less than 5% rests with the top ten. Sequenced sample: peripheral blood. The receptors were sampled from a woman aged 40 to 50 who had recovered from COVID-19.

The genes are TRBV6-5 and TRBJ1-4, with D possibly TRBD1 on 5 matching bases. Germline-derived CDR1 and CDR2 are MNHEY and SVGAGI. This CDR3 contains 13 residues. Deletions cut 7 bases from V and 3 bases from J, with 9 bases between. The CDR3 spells CASKGKPNEKLFF. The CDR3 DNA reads TGTGCCAGCAAGGGGAAGCCTAATGAAAAACTGTTTTTT.

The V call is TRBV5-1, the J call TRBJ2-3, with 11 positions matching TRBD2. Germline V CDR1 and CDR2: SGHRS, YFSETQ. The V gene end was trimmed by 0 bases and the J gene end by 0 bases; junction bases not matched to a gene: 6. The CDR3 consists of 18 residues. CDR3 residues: CASSLVPGLAASTDTQYF. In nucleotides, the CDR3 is TGCGCCAGCAGCTTGGTTCCGGGACTAGCGGCTAGCACAGATACGCAGTATTTT.

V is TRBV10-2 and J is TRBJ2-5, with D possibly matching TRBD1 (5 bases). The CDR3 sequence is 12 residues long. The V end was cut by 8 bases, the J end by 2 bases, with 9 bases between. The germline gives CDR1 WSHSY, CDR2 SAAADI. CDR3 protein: CASAKGQETQYF. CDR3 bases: TGCGCCAGCGCGAAGGGGCAAGAGACCCAGTACTTC.

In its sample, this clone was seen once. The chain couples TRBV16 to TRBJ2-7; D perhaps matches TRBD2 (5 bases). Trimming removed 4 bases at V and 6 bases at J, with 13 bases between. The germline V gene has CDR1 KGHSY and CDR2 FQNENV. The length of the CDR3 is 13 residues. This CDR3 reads CASSPGFSGEQYF. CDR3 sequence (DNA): TGTGCCAGCAGCCCGGGGTTTTCCGGCGAGCAGTACTTC.

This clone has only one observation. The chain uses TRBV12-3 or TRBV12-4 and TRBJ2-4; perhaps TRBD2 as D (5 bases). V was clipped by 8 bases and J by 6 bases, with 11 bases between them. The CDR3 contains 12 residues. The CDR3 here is CASREQGNIQYF. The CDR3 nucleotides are TGTGCCAGCCGGGAACAAGGAAACATTCAGTACTTC.

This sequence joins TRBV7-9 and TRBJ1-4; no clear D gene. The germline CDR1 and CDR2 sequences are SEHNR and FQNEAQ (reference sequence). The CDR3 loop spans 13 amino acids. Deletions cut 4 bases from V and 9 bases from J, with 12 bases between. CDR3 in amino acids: CASSSRREQKLFF. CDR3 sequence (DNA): TGTGCCAGCAGCTCGAGGAGGGAGCAAAAACTGTTTTTT.

The CDR3 spells CASSLKVGSISTNEKLFF. The CDR3 DNA sequence: TGTGCCAGCAGCTTAAAAGTCGGGTCCATTTCAACTAATGAAAAACTGTTTTTT. The chain links TRBV11-3 to TRBJ1-4; D is undetermined. The ends were cut back, 2 bases at V and 0 bases at J, with 16 bases in the middle. This CDR3 region has 18 residues. Germline V lookup: CDR1 SGHNT, CDR2 YENEEA.

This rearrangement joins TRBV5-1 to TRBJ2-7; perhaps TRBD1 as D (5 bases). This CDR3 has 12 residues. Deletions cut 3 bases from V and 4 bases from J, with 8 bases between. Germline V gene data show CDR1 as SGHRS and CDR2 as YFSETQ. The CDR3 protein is CASSWGAYEQYF. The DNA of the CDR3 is TGCGCCAGCAGCTGGGGCGCGTACGAGCAGTACTTC.

The CDR3 region is CASSYTRIHEQFF. CDR3 bases: TGTGCCAGCAGTTATACAAGAATCCATGAGCAGTTCTTC. The chain employs TRBV6-5 and TRBJ2-1, with D uncertain. Trimming removed 3 bases at V and 8 bases at J, with 11 bases between. Per the germline V gene, CDR1 is MNHEY and CDR2 is SVGAGI. The CDR3 runs to 13 residues.

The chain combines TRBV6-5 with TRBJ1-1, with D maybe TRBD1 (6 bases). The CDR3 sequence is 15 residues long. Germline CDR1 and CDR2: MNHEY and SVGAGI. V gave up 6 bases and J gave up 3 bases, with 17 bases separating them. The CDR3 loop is CASSQRAGAYTEAFF. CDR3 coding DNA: TGTGCCAGCAGCCAAAGGGCAGGGGCCTACACTGAAGCTTTCTTT.

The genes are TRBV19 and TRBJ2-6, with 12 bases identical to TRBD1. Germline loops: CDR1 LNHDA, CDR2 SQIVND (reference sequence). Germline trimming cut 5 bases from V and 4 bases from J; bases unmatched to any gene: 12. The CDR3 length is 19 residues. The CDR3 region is CASSLRPGQGAWGANVLTF. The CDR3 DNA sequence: TGTGCCAGTAGTCTGAGACCGGGACAGGGGGCGTGGGGGGCCAACGTCCTGACTTTC.

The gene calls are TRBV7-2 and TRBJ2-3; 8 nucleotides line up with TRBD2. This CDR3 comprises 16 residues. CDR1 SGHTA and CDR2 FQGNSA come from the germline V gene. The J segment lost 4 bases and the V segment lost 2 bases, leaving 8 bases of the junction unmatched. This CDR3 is CASSLRAGGRADTQYF. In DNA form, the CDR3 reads TGTGCCAGCAGCTTAAGGGCGGGAGGTCGGGCAGATACGCAGTATTTT.

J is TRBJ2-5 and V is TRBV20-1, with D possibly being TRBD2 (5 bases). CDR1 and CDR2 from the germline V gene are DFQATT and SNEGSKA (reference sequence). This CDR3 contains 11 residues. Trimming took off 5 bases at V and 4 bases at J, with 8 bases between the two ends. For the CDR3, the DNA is TGCAGTGCTTCAGAGGGAGAGACCCAGTACTTC. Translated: CSASEGETQYF.

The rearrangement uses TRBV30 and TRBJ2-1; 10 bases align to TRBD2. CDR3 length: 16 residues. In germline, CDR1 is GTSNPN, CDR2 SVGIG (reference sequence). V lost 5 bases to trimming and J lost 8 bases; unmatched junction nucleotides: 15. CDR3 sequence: CAWSRQREGRSDEQFF. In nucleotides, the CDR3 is TGTGCCTGGTCCAGACAGCGGGAGGGCCGAAGCGATGAGCAGTTCTTC. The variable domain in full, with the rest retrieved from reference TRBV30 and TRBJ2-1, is SQTIHQWPATLVQPVGSPLSLECTVEGTSNPNLYWYRQAAGRGLQLLFYSVGIGQISSEVPQNLSASRPQDRQFILSSKKLLLSDSGFYLCAWSRQREGRSDEQFFGPGTRLTVL.

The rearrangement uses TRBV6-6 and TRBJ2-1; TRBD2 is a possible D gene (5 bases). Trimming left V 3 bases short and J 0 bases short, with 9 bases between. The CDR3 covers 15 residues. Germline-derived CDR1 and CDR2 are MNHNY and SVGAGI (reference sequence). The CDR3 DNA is TGTGCCAGCAGTTATCTTGGGAGCTCCTACAATGAGCAGTTCTTC. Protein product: CASSYLGSSYNEQFF.

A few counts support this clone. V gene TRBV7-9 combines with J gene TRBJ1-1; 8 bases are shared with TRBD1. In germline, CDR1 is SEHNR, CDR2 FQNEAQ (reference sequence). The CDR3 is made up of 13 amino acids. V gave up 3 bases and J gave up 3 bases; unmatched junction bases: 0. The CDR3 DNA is TGTGCCAGCAGCTTGACAGGGGACACTGAAGCTTTCTTT. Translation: CASSLTGDTEAFF.

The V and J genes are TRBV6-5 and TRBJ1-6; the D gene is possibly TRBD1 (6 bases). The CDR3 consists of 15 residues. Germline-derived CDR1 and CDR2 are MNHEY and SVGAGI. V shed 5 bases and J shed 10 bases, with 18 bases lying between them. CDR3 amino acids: CASSTYTGRGSPLHF. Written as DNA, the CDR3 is TGTGCCAGCAGTACCTATACAGGGAGGGGGTCACCCCTCCACTTT.

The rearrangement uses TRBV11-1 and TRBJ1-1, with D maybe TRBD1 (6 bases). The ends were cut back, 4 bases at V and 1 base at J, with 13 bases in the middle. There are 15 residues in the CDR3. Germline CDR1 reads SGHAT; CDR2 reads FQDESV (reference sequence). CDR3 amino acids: CASSSADRSNTEAFF. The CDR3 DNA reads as TGTGCCAGCAGCTCTGCCGACAGGTCGAACACTGAAGCTTTCTTT. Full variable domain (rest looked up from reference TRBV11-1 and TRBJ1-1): EAEVAQSPRYKITEKSQAVAFWCDPISGHATLYWYRQILGQGPELLVQFQDESVVDDSQLPKDRFSAERLKGVDSTLKIQPAELGDSAMYLCASSSADRSNTEAFFGQGTRLTVV.

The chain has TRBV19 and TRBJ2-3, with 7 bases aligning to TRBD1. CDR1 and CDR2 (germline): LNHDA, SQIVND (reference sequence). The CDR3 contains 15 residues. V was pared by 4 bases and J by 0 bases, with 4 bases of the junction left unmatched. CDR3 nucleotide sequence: TGTGCCAGTAGTACGCAGGGGGTGAGCACAGATACGCAGTATTTT. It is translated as CASSTQGVSTDTQYF.

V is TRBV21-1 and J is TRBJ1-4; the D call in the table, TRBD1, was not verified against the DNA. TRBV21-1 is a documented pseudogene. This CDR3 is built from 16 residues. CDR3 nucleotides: TGTGCCAGCAGCTGTAGGACAGATGCAACTAATGAAAAACTGTTTTTT. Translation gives CASSCRTDATNEKLFF.

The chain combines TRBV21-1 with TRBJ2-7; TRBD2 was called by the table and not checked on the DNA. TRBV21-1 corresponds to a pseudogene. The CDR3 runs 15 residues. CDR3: CASSKWRRGSYEQYF. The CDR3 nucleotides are TGTGCCAGCAGCAAATGGAGGAGGGGTTCCTACGAGCAGTACTTC.

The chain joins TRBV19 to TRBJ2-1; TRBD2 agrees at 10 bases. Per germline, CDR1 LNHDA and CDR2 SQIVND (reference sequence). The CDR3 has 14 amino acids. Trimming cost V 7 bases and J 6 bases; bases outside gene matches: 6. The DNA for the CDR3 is TGTGCCAGTAAAAGGACTAGCGGCGTCAATGAGCAGTTCTTC. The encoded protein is CASKRTSGVNEQFF.

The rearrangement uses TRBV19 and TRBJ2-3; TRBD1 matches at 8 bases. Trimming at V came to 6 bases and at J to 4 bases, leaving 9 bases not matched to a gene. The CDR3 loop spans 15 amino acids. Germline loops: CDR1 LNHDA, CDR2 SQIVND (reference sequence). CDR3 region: CASRNRGEFSDTQYF. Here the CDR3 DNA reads TGTGCCAGTAGAAACAGGGGGGAATTCTCAGATACGCAGTATTTT.